The entry that follows covers one T cell receptor (beta chain) sequence. These data originate in a study of blood T cell repertoires in COVID-19. In the study overall: Samples taken during acute and convalescent COVID-19 were collected in the United States, Italy and Spain. Sample material is recorded as cDNA or gDNA derived from T cells, B-cell-depleted T cells, or PBMCs.

Authors' data handling: Amplification of reference gene primers provided the estimated nucleated cell counts. TCRdb keeps only in-frame clones here, not all; method: immunoSEQ multiplex PCR. D and trimming come from the DNA, and the V and J calls and clone size come from that table. This sample has about 310,000 clones; about nine tenths occur once, and the top ten carry less than 2.5%. Material: peripheral blood. The receptor was isolated from a man aged 18 to 35 with active or convalescent COVID-19.

The CDR3 DNA is TGTGCCAGCAGCTTAGAAGTAGCGGGTAGGGAGACCCAGTACTTC. This codes for CASSLEVAGRETQYF. The rearrangement uses TRBV7-7 and TRBJ2-5, with 7 bases identical to TRBD2. Germline lookup yields CDR1 SSHAT and CDR2 FNYEAQ (reference sequence). Germline trimming cut 1 base from V and 5 bases from J; bases unmatched to any gene: 7. CDR3 length: 15 amino acids. Looking up the rest from reference TRBV7-7 and TRBJ2-5 gives the full variable domain: GAGVSQSPRYKVTKRGQDVTLRCDPISSHATLYWYQQALGQGPEFLTYFNYEAQPDKSGLPSDRFSAERPEGSISTLTIQRTEQRDSAMYRCASSLEVAGRETQYFGPGTRLLVL.